This T cell receptor beta chain was captured in a study of response to subunit inactivated influenza vaccine. General study findings and limits: After each seasonal influenza vaccination, few new T cells are recruited, the authors suggested.

Remarks on this clonotype: Its specificity is not known.

Per the germline V gene, CDR1 is LGHNA and CDR2 is YSLEER. V lost 0 bases and J 7 bases, leaving 12 bases between the germline ends. The CDR3 has 15 residues. TCRdb used MiXCR to reprocess the RT-PCR reads, holding one entry per CDR3 protein. This sample has about 240,000 distinct CDR3 sequences, with 9% to 15% found just once. The starting material was non-naive T cells sorted from PBMCs, obtained about 14 days before vaccination. This chain links TRBV4-3 with TRBJ1-4, with D possibly matching TRBD1 (6 bases). The clonotype originates from a man aged 45-65 years who received an inactivated influenza vaccine. CDR3 in amino acids: CASSQEGRGSEKLFF. CDR3 DNA: TGCGCCAGCAGCCAAGAGGGAAGGGGGAGTGAAAAACTGTTTTTT.